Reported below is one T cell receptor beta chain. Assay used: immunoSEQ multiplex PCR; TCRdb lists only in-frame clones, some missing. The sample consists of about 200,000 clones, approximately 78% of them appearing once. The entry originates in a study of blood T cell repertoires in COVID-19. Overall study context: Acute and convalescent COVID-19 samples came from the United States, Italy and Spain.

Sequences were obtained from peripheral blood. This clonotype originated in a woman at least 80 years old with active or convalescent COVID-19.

CDR3 in amino acids: CASSRGTVLNTEAFF. The CDR3 DNA is TGTGCCAGCAGCCGAGGGACAGTACTGAACACTGAAGCTTTCTTT. V and J are TRBV7-9 and TRBJ1-1, with TRBD1 matching over 7 bases. Germline trimming cut 5 bases from V and 0 bases from J; bases unmatched to any gene: 6. The CDR3 has 15 amino acids. Per germline, CDR1 SEHNR and CDR2 FQNEAQ (reference sequence).